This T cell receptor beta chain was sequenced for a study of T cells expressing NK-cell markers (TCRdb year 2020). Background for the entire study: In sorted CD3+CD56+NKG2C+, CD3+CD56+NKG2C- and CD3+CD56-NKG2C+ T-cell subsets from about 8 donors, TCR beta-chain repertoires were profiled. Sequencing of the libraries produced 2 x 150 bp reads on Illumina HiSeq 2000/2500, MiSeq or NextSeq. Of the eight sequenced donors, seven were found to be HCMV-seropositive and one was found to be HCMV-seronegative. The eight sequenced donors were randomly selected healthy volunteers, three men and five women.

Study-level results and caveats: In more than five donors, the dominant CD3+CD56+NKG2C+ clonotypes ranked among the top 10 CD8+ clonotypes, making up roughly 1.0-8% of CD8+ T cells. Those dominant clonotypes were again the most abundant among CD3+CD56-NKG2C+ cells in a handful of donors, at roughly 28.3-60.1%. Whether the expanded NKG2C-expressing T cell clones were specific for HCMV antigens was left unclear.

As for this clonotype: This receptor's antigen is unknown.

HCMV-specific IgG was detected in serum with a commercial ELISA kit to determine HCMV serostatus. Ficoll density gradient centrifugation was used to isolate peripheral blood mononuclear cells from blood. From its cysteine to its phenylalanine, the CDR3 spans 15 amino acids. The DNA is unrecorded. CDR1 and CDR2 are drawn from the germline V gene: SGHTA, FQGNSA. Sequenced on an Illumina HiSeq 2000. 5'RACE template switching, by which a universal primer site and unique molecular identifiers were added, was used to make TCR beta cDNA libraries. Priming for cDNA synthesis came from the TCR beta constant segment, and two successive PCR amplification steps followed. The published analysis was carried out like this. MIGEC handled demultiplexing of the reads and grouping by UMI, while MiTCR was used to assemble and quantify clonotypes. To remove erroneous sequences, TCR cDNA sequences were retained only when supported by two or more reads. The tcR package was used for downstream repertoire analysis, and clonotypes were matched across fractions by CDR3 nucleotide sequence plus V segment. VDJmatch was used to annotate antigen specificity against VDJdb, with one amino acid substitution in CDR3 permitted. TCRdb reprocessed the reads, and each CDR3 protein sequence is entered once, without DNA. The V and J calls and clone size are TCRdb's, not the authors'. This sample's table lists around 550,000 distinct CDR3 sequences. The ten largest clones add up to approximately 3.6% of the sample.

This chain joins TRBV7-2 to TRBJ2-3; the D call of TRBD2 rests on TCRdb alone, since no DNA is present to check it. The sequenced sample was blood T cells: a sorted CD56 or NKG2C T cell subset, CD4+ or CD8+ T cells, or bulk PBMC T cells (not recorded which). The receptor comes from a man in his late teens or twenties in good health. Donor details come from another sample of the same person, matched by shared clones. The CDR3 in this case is CASSLTSGRSDTQYF.